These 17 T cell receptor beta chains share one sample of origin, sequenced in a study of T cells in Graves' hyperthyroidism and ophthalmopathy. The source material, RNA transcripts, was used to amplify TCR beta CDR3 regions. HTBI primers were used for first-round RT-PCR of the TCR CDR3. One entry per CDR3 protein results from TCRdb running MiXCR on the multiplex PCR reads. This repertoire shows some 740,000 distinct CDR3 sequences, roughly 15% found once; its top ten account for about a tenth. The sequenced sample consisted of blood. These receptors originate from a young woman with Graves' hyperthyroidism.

The CDR3 reads CASTRDVSYGYTF. The CDR3 DNA sequence: TGTGCCAGCACGCGTGACGTATCCTATGGCTACACCTTC. The V and J genes are TRBV6-1 and TRBJ1-2; D is unclear. Deletions cut 7 bases from V and 4 bases from J, with 13 bases between. Germline V gives CDR1 MNHNS, CDR2 SASEGT. This CDR3 has 13 residues.

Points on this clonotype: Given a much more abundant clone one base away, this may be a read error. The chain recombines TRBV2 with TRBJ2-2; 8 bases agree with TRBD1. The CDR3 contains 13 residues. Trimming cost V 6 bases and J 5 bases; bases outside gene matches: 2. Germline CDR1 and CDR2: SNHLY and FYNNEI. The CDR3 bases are TGTGCCAGCAGGACAGGGGAAACCGGGGAGCTGTTTTTT. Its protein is CASRTGETGELFF.

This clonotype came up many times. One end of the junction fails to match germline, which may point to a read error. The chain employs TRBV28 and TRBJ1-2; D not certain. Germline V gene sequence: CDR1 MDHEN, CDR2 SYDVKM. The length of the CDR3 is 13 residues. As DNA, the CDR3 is TGTGCCAGCAGTCTATGGACGGGATATGGCTACACCTTC. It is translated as CASSLWTGYGYTF.

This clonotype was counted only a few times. This CDR3 reads CASSGNRNIGTPNYGYTF. CDR3 nucleotide sequence: TGTGCCAGCAGTGGAAATAGAAACATCGGGACACCTAACTATGGCTACACCTTC. The J gene is TRBJ1-2, the V gene TRBV25-1, with D tentatively TRBD1 (6 bases). Trimming removed 4 bases at V and 0 bases at J, with 21 bases between. The CDR3 consists of 18 residues. Germline CDR1 MGHDK, CDR2 SYGVNS.

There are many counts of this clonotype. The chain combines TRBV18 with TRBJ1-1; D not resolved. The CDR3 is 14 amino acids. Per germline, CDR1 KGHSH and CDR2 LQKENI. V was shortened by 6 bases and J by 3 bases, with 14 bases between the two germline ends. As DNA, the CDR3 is TGTGCCAGCTCTACCGGACGGACCCACACTGAAGCTTTCTTT. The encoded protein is CASSTGRTHTEAFF.

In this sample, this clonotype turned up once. CDR3: CASSLVHRTGLSTDTQYF. DNA for the CDR3: TGTGCCAGCAGCTTAGTCCACCGGACAGGCCTAAGCACAGATACGCAGTATTTT. V is TRBV7-9 and J is TRBJ2-3; TRBD1 matches at 7 bases. In germline, CDR1 is SEHNR, CDR2 FQNEAQ (reference sequence). V lost 1 base to trimming and J lost 0 bases; unmatched junction nucleotides: 10. This CDR3 contains 18 residues.

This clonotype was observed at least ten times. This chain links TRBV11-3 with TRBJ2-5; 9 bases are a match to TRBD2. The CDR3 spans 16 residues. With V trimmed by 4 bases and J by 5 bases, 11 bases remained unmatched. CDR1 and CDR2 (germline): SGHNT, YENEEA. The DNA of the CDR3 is TGTGCCAGCAGCTCACGGCGGACTAGCGTGGACGAGACCCAGTACTTC. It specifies CASSSRRTSVDETQYF.

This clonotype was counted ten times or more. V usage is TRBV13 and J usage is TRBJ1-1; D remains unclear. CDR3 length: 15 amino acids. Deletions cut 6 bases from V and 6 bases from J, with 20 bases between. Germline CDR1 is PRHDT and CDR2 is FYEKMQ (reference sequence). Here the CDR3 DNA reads TGTGCCAGCAGATCCTTTACATCGCTGCTCGCTGAAGCTTTCTTT. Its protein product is CASRSFTSLLAEAFF.

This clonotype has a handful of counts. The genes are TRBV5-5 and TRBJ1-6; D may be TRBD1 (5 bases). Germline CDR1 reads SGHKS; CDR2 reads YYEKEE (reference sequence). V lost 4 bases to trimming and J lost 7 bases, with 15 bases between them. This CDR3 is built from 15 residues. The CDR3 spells CASSPRWGANSPLHF. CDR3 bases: TGTGCCAGCAGCCCTCGGTGGGGCGCGAATTCACCCCTCCACTTT.

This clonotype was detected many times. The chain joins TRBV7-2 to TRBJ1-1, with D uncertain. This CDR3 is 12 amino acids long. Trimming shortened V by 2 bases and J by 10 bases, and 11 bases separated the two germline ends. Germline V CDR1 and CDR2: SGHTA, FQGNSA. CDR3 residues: CASSLTNHGAFF. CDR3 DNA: TGTGCCAGCAGCTTAACAAATCACGGAGCTTTCTTT.

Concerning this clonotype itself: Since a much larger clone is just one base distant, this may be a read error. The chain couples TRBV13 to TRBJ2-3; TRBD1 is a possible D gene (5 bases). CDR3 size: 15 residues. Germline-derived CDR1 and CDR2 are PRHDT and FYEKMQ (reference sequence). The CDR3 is CASSLAREQVDTQYF. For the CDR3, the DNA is TGTGCCAGCAGTTTAGCCCGTGAACAGGTAGATACGCAGTATTTT.

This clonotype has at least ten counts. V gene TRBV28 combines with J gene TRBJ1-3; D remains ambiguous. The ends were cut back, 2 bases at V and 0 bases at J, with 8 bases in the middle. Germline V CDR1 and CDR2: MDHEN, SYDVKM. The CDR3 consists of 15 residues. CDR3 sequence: CASSLTVSSGNTIYF. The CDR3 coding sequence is TGTGCCAGCAGTTTAACAGTGAGCTCTGGAAACACCATATATTTT.

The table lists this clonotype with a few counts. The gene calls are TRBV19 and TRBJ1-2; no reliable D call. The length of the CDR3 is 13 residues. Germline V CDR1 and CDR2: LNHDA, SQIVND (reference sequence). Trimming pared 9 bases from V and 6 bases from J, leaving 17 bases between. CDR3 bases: TGTGCCAGCACCCCGTGGAGTCAGCATGGCTACACCTTC. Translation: CASTPWSQHGYTF.

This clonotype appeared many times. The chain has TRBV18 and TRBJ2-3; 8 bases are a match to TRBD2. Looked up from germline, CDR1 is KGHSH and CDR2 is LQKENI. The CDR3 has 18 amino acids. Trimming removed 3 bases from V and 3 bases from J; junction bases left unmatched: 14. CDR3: CASSPSIPGTRTTDTQYF. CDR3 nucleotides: TGTGCCAGCTCACCTTCGATCCCCGGGACTAGGACAACAGATACGCAGTATTTT.

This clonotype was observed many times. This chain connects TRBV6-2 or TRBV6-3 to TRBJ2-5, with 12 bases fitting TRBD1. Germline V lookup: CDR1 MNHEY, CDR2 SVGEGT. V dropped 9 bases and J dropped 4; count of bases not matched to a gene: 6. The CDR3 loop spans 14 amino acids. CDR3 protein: CASRDRGRRETQYF. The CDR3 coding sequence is TGTGCCAGTCGGGACAGGGGGCGCAGAGAGACCCAGTACTTC.

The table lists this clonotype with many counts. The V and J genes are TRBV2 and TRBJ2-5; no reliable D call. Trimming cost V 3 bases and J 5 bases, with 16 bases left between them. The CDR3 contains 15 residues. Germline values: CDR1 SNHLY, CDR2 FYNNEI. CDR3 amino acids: CASSDKGLSLETQYF. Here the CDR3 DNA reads TGTGCCAGCAGTGATAAGGGTTTGAGCCTCGAGACCCAGTACTTC.

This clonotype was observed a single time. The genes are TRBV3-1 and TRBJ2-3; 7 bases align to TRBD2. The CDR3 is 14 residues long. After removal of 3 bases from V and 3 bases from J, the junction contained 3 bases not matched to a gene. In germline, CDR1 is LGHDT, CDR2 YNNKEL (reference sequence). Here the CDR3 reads CASSQGRVTDTQYF. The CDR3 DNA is TGTGCCAGCAGCCAGGGGAGGGTGACAGATACGCAGTATTTT.